A selection of T cell receptor beta chains follows, all from one sample in a study of T cell responses to AZD1222 COVID-19 vaccine. The protocol was immunoSEQ multiplex PCR, while the TCRdb copy is restricted to in-frame clones and leaves out a portion. The profile shows 100,000 to 150,000 clones, 80% to 90% of them singletons. The specimen was peripheral blood, collected on day 0 of AZD1222 vaccination. These receptors all come from an adult in good health. The CDR3 runs from the conserved cysteine through the conserved F or W. The D gene is left open where the match is weak. Clone sizes are given selectively: once, few, many, or a class where the clone is expanded.

abundance | j_gene | d_gene | v_gene | CDR3aa | CDR3nt
- | TRBJ1-5 | - | TRBV27 | CASSLKAAHQPQHF | TGTGCCAGCAGTTTAAAGGCAGCCCATCAGCCCCAGCATTTT
- | TRBJ1-1 | - | TRBV5-5 | CASSLRTGRNTEAFF | TGTGCCAGCAGCTTGCGCACAGGGAGGAACACTGAAGCTTTCTTT
- | TRBJ1-5 | - | TRBV12-3/TRBV12-4 | CASRLGANQPQHF | TGTGCCAGCAGGCTGGGGGCAAATCAGCCCCAGCATTTT
- | TRBJ1-1 | TRBD1 | TRBV28 | CASSSPGTVKAFF | TGTGCCAGCAGCTCTCCTGGGACAGTCAAAGCTTTCTTT
- | TRBJ2-1 | - | TRBV30 | CAWRGIGNNEQFF | TGTGCCTGGAGGGGGATTGGTAACAATGAGCAGTTCTTC
- | TRBJ2-1 | - | TRBV5-4 | CASSLAGVGTYNEQFF | TGTGCCAGCAGCTTGGCAGGGGTAGGGACCTACAATGAGCAGTTCTTC
- | TRBJ1-1 | - | TRBV30 | CAWSVLGGRGSEAFF | TGTGCCTGGAGTGTACTCGGGGGGCGAGGGTCCGAAGCTTTCTTT
- | TRBJ2-7 | TRBD2 | TRBV28 | CASRGLAGGPPYEQYF | TGTGCCAGCAGGGGACTAGCGGGAGGGCCCCCCTACGAGCAGTACTTC
- | TRBJ2-1 | - | TRBV19 | CASSSLGRQFF | TGTGCCAGTAGTAGTTTGGGACGGCAGTTCTTC
- | TRBJ1-5 | - | TRBV29-1 | CSVGGSDQPQHF | TGCAGCGTTGGGGGATCCGATCAGCCCCAGCATTTT
- | TRBJ1-2 | TRBD1 | TRBV5-1 | CASSLGQHYGYTF | TGCGCCAGCAGCCTGGGACAGCACTATGGCTACACCTTC
few | TRBJ2-6 | TRBD1 | TRBV5-1 | CASSNRGQLGGANVLTF | TGCGCCAGCAGCAATAGGGGGCAACTAGGCGGGGCCAACGTCCTGACTTTC
- | TRBJ2-3 | - | TRBV29-1 | CSVEPSTDTQYF | TGCAGCGTTGAGCCCTCGACAGATACGCAGTATTTT
few | TRBJ2-1 | - | TRBV6-5 | CASSYVSGNEQFF | TGTGCCAGCAGTTACGTTAGCGGTAATGAGCAGTTCTTC
few | TRBJ1-1 | TRBD1 | TRBV9 | CASSFEGARAEAFF | TGTGCCAGCAGCTTCGAGGGGGCTCGGGCTGAAGCTTTCTTT
- | TRBJ2-7 | - | TRBV4-1 | CASSHPPGEGTPYEQYF | TGCGCCAGCAGCCACCCACCAGGTGAGGGGACTCCCTACGAGCAGTACTTC
few | TRBJ1-2 | - | TRBV27 | CASSLYQGNGYTF | TGTGCCAGCAGTTTATATCAGGGAAATGGCTACACCTTC